One and the same sample provided the 19 T cell receptor beta chains below, sequenced in a study of monozygotic twins with inflammatory bowel disease. One entry per CDR3 protein, without DNA, is what TCRdb gives after re-calling the 5' RACE reads. The sample has over 350,000 distinct CDR3 sequences. The sequencing input was blood. These receptors all stem from a human donor with ulcerative colitis or Crohn's disease, or a healthy co-twin of an affected twin (not recorded which).

V is TRBV13 and J is TRBJ2-3. This CDR3 has 15 amino acids. CDR1 PRHDT and CDR2 FYEKMQ come from the germline V gene (reference sequence). This CDR3 reads CASSLGANQADTQYF.

This chain uses TRBV6-1 with TRBJ2-2; the D call of TRBD1 rests on TCRdb alone, since no DNA is present to check it. This CDR3 has 15 residues. The germline CDR1 and CDR2 sequences are MNHNS and SASEGT. The CDR3 loop is CATRPGQGSPGELFF.

The chain recombines TRBV5-1 with TRBJ2-5; TCRdb's D call, TRBD2, is unchecked because there is no DNA. The CDR3 extends over 18 amino acids. The germline gives CDR1 SGHRS, CDR2 YFSETQ. CDR3 sequence: CASTGGVGRERYQETQYF.

The J gene is TRBJ2-3, the V gene TRBV5-1; TCRdb selects TRBD1, and the lack of DNA leaves this call unchecked. The CDR3 has 18 amino acids. Germline loops: CDR1 SGHRS, CDR2 YFSETQ. CDR3 region: CASSLQIPGQGRTDTQYF.

This sequence joins TRBV5-1 and TRBJ2-5. The V gene's germline CDR1 is SGHRS and CDR2 YFSETQ. The CDR3 is 15 residues long. CDR3 loop: CASSFDGFLGETQYF.

The rearrangement uses TRBV7-9 and TRBJ1-4; the TRBD1 assignment by TCRdb is unverifiable without DNA. Germline-derived CDR1 and CDR2 are SEHNR and FQNEAQ (reference sequence). CDR3 size: 15 residues. This chain's CDR3 is CASSLPGGMSEKLFF.

V and J are TRBV6-1 and TRBJ2-7; TCRdb's assignment of TRBD2 cannot be checked, as there is no DNA. Germline CDR1 and CDR2: MNHNS and SASEGT. The CDR3 extends over 14 amino acids. The CDR3 loop reads CASRPGTVRDEQYF.

The chain has TRBV20-1 and TRBJ2-6. Germline V CDR1 and CDR2: DFQATT, SNEGSKA (reference sequence). The CDR3 covers 13 residues. CDR3 in amino acids: CSALHSGANVLTF.

The V gene is TRBV11-2, the J gene TRBJ2-3; the D gene TCRdb calls, TRBD2, cannot be checked with no DNA. Per the germline V gene, CDR1 is SGHAT and CDR2 is FQNNGV. The CDR3 loop spans 20 amino acids. CDR3: CASSLEEGGLAGGIRDTQYF.

This chain connects TRBV3-1 to TRBJ1-1; TCRdb's D call, TRBD1, is unchecked because there is no DNA. Germline CDR1 and CDR2: LGHDT and YNNKEL (reference sequence). This CDR3 is built from 14 residues. This chain's CDR3 is CASSQRGAYTEAFF.

J is TRBJ2-3 and V is TRBV3-1; TCRdb selects TRBD2, and the lack of DNA leaves this call unchecked. In germline, CDR1 is LGHDT, CDR2 YNNKEL (reference sequence). The length of the CDR3 is 19 residues. This CDR3 reads CPSSRNIAGGIASTDTQYF.

J is TRBJ2-2 and V is TRBV29-1. This CDR3 is 14 amino acids long. Per germline, CDR1 SQVTM and CDR2 ANQGSEA. This CDR3 is CSVEEGRKTGELFF.

V and J are TRBV11-1 and TRBJ1-1; TCRdb returns TRBD1, unconfirmable since there is no DNA. CDR3 length: 15 amino acids. The germline gives CDR1 SGHAT, CDR2 FQDESV (reference sequence). The CDR3 region is CASSSTGGARYSAFF. The variable domain in full, completed from reference TRBV11-1 and TRBJ1-1, reads EAEVAQSPRYKITEKSQAVAFWCDPISGHATLYWYRQILGQGPELLVQFQDESVVDDSQLPKDRFSAERLKGVDSTLKIQPAELGDSAMYLCASSSTGGARYSAFFGQGTRLTVV.

The chain couples TRBV29-1 to TRBJ2-7; TCRdb picks TRBD1, but there is no DNA to check that call. This CDR3 contains 14 residues. Germline CDR1 SQVTM, CDR2 ANQGSEA. CDR3 amino acids: CSAIRTGTVYEQYF.

This chain uses TRBV19 with TRBJ2-7. The germline V gene encodes CDR1 LNHDA and CDR2 SQIVND (reference sequence). The CDR3 runs to 14 residues. Here the CDR3 reads CASRDSVHSYEQYF.

The rearrangement joins TRBV2 to TRBJ1-1; TCRdb selects TRBD1, and the lack of DNA leaves this call unchecked. The CDR3 is 17 amino acids. From germline, CDR1 is SNHLY and CDR2 FYNNEI. Here the CDR3 reads CASAPTGSGWGDTEAFF.

This chain connects TRBV20-1 to TRBJ1-5. From germline, CDR1 is DFQATT and CDR2 SNEGSKA (reference sequence). The CDR3 has 19 residues. This CDR3 reads CSASGGETTVLGSNQPQHF.

The V call is TRBV4-3, the J call TRBJ2-5. The CDR3 has 14 amino acids. CDR1 is LGHNA and CDR2 is YSLEER in the germline V gene. Here the CDR3 reads CASSITGNQETQYF.

The rearrangement joins TRBV24-1 to TRBJ1-2; there is no DNA to check the TCRdb D call of TRBD1. The CDR3 totals 13 residues. The germline V gene encodes CDR1 KGHDR and CDR2 SFDVKD. The chain's CDR3 is CATSMGGANGYTF.